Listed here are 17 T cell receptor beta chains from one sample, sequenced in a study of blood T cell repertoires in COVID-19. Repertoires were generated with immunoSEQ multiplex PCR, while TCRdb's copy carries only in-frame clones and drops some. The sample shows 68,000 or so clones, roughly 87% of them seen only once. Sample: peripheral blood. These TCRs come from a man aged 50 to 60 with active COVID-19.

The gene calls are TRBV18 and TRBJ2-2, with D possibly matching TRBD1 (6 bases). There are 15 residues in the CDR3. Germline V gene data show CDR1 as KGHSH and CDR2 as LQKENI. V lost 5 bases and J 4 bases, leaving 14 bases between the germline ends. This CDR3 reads CASSIAGTPTGELFF. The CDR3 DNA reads TGTGCCAGCTCAATTGCCGGGACACCCACCGGGGAGCTGTTTTTT.

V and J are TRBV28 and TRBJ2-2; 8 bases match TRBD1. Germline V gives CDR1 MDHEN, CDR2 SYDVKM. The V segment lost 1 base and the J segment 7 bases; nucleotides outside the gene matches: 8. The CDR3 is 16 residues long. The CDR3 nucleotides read TGTGCCAGCAGTTTATTTGGACAGGGAAGGAGCGGGGAGCTGTTTTTT. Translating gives CASSLFGQGRSGELFF.

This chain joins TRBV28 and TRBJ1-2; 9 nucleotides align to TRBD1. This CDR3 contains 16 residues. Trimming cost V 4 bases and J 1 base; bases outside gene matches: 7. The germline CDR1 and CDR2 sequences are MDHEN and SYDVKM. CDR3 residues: CASSSPGTGSNYGYTF. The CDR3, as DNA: TGTGCCAGCAGTTCCCCGGGGACAGGGAGTAACTATGGCTACACCTTC.

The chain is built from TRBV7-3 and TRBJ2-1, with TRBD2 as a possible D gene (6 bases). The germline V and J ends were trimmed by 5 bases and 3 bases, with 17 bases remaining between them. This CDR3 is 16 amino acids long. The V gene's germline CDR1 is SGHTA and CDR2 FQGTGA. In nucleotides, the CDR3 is TGTGCCAGCAGCCCCCTGGGGCGGGACGGCTACAATGAGCAGTTCTTC. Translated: CASSPLGRDGYNEQFF. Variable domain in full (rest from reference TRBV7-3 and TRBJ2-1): GAGVSQTPSNKVTEKGKYVELRCDPISGHTALYWYRQSLGQGPEFLIYFQGTGAADDSGLPNDRFFAVRPEGSVSTLKIQRTERGDSAVYLCASSPLGRDGYNEQFFGPGTRLTVL.

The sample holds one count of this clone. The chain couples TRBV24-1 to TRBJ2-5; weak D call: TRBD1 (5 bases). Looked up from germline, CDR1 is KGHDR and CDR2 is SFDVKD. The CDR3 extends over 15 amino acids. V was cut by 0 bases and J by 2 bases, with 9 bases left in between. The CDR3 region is CATSDLRGLQETQYF. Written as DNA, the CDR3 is TGTGCCACCAGTGATTTGAGGGGATTACAAGAGACCCAGTACTTC.

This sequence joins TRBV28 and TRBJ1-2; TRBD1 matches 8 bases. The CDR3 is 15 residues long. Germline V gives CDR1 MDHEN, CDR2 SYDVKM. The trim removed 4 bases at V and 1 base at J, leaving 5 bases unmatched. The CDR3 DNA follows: TGTGCCAGCAGTTCCCCGGGACAGGATAACTATGGCTACACCTTC. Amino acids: CASSSPGQDNYGYTF.

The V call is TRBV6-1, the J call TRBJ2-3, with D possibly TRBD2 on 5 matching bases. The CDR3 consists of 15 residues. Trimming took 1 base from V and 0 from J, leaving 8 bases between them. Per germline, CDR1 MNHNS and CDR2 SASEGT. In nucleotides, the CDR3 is TGTGCCAGCAGTGAAGTAGCGACTAGCACAGATACGCAGTATTTT. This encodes CASSEVATSTDTQYF.

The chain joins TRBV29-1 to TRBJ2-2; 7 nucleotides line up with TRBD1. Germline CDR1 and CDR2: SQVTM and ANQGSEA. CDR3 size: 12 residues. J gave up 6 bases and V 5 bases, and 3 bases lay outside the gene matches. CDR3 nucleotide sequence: TGCAGCGTTCGGGACAGCCCCGGGGAGCTGTTTTTT. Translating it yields CSVRDSPGELFF.

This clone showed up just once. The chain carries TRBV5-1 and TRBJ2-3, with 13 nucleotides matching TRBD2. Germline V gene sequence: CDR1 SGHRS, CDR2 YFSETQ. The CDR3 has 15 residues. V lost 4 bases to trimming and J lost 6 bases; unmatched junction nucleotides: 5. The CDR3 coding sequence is TGCGCCAGCAGCCTATGGACTAGCGGGAGTGATACGCAGTATTTT. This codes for CASSLWTSGSDTQYF.

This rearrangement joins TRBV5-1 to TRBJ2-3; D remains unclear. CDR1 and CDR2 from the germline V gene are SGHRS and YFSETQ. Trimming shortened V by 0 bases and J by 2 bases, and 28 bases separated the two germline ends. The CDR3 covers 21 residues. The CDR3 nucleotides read TGCGCCAGCAGCTTGGCCGCCCTCCACTTCCCTACTACCACATACACAGATACGCAGTATTTT. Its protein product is CASSLAALHFPTTTYTDTQYF.

The CDR3 DNA reads as TGTGCCAGCAGCCTTGACATGAACACTGAAGCTTTCTTT. Translating it yields CASSLDMNTEAFF. V usage is TRBV7-9 and J usage is TRBJ1-1, with no clear D. Germline assignment: CDR1 SEHNR and CDR2 FQNEAQ (reference sequence). CDR3 length: 13 amino acids. V was cut by 5 bases and J by 0 bases, with 7 bases left in between.

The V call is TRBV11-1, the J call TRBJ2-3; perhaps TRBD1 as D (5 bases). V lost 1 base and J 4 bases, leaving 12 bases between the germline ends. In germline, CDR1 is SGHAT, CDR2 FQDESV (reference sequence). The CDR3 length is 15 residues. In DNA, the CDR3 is TGTGCCAGCAGCTTAGGTGGGGCGAGGCCAGATACGCAGTATTTT. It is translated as CASSLGGARPDTQYF. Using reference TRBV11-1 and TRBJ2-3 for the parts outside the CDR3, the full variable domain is EAEVAQSPRYKITEKSQAVAFWCDPISGHATLYWYRQILGQGPELLVQFQDESVVDDSQLPKDRFSAERLKGVDSTLKIQPAELGDSAMYLCASSLGGARPDTQYFGPGTRLTVL.

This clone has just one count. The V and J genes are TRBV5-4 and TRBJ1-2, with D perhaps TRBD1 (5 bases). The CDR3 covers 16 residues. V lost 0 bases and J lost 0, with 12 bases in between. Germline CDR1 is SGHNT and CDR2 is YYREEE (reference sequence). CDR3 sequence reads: CASSLGGGLTNYGYTF. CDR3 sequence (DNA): TGTGCCAGCAGCTTGGGGGGGGGATTGACTAACTATGGCTACACCTTC.

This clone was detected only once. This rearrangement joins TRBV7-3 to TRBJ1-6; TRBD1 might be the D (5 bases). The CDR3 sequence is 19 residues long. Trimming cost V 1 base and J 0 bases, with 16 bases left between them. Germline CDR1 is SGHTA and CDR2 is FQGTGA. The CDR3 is CASSLRPRGASSYNSPLHF. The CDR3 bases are TGTGCCAGCAGCTTAAGACCCCGCGGGGCTAGCTCCTATAATTCACCCCTCCACTTT.

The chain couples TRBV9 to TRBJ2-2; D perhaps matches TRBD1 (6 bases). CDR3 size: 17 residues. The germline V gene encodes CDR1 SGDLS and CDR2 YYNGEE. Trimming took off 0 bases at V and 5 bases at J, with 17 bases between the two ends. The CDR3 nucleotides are TGTGCCAGCAGCGTAGCCCCCCAGGGAAGGGGGACCGGGGAGCTGTTTTTT. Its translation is CASSVAPQGRGTGELFF.

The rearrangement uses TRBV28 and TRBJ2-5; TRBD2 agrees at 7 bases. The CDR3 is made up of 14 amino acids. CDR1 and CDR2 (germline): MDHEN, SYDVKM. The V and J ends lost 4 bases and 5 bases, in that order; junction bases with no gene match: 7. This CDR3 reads CASSSLAGGETQYF. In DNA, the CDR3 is TGTGCCAGCAGTTCCTTAGCGGGCGGGGAGACCCAGTACTTC.

In nucleotides, the CDR3 is TGTGCCAGCAGCGGGGGGAATTTCGGCAATCAGCCCCAGCATTTT. It specifies CASSGGNFGNQPQHF. V is TRBV7-9 and J is TRBJ1-5; the D gene is possibly TRBD1 (5 bases). Germline lookup yields CDR1 SEHNR and CDR2 FQNEAQ (reference sequence). The V and J ends lost 5 bases and 2 bases respectively, with 13 bases between them. The CDR3 has 15 amino acids.